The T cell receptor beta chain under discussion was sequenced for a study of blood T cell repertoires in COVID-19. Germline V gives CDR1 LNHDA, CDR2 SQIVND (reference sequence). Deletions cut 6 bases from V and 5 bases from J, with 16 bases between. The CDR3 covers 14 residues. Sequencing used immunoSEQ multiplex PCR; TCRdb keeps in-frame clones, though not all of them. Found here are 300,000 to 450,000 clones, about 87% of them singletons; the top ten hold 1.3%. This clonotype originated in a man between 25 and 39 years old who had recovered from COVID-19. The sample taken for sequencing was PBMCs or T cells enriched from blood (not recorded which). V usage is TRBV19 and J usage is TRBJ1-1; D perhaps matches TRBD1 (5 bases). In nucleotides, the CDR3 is TGTGCCAGTAGCCCTGGGGCGCCCGGGACTGAAGCTTTCTTT. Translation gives CASSPGAPGTEAFF.